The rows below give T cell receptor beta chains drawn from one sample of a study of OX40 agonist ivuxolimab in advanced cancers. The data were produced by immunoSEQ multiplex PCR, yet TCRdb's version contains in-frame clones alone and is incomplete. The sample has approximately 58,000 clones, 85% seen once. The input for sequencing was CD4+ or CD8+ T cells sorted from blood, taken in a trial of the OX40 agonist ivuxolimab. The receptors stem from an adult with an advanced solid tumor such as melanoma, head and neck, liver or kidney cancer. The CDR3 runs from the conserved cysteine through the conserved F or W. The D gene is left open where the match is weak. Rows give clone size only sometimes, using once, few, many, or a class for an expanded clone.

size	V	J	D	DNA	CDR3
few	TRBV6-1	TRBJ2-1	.	TGTGCCAGCAGTTTCGGAAATGAGGACAATGAGCAGTTCTTC	CASSFGNEDNEQFF
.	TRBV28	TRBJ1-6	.	TGTGCCAGCAGCCTGGGGGGAGACAATTCACCCCTCCACTTT	CASSLGGDNSPLHF
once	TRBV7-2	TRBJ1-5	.	TGTGCCAGCAGCTCTGGGCTGGGGGCCGGGCAGCCCCAGCATTTT	CASSSGLGAGQPQHF
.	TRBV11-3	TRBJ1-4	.	TGTGCCAGCAGCTTAGAGAATGAAAAACTGTTTTTT	CASSLENEKLFF
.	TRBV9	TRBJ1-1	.	TGTGCCAGCAGCCTAGATTTGAATGGCCCCACTGAAGCTTTCTTT	CASSLDLNGPTEAFF
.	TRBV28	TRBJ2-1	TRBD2	TGTGCCAGCACATTCCTAGCGGGAGTTGGGATCTTC	CASTFLAGVGIF
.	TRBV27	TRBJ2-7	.	TGTGCCAGCAGTTTAGAGGGAGCGACCTACGAGCAGTACTTC	CASSLEGATYEQYF
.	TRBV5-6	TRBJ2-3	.	TGTGCCAGCAGCTTGGACGGGATCACGGATACGCAGTATTTT	CASSLDGITDTQYF
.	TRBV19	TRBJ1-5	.	TGTGCCACTCGGGACCTCAGCAATCAGCCCCAGCATTTT	CATRDLSNQPQHF
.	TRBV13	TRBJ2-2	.	TGTGCCAGCAGCTTAGGCCCGGGAAACACCGGGGAGCTGTTTTTT	CASSLGPGNTGELFF
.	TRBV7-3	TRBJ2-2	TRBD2	TGTGCCAGCAGCTCGGGACTAGCGGGACCCGGGGAGCTGTTTTTT	CASSSGLAGPGELFF
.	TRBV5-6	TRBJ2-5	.	TGTGCCAGCAGCTTTTTTCCGGGAGAGGAGACCCAGTACTTC	CASSFFPGEETQYF
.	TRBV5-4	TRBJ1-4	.	TGTGCCAGCAGCCGGGGACAAGACGAAGAAAAACTGTTTTTT	CASSRGQDEEKLFF
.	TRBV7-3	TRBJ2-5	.	TGTGCCAGCAGCCGGGCGGTCCAAGAGACCCAGTACTTC	CASSRAVQETQYF
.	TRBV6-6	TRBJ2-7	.	TGTGCCAGCGCCTCCTTGGGGCCCTCTAGAGAGCAGTACTTC	CASASLGPSREQYF
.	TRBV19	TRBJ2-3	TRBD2	TGTGCCAGTAGTATAGGTGGGCGGGAGGATACGCAGTATTTT	CASSIGGREDTQYF
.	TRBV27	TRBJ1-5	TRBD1	TGTGCCAGCAGGGGACAGGCGGCTAGCAATCAGCCCCAGCATTTT	CASRGQAASNQPQHF
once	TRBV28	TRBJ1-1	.	TGTGCCAGCAGTTTGCCCGGTAATATGAACACTGAAGCTTTCTTT	CASSLPGNMNTEAFF
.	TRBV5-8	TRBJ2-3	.	TGTGCCAGCAGCCTACCCTCCTTTTTAGATACGCAGTATTTT	CASSLPSFLDTQYF